Each of the 28 T cell receptor beta chains below was sequenced from the same sample in a study of radiotherapy plus CTLA-4 blockade in lung cancer (dated 2018 in TCRdb). Libraries were prepared through the immunoSEQ multiplex PCR assay. The table comes from immuneACCESS by way of TCRdb, which keeps in-frame sequences with V and J called. Part of the clones is missing from these tables; in studies checked, under half for an unresolved V gene and the rest for unknown reasons. The sample table holds tens of thousands of clones, of which around 69% were seen once. Together, the top ten hold around 8.3% of the sample. This specimen was peripheral blood, taken from a patient treated with radiotherapy plus ipilimumab. All receptors come from a human donor with non-small cell lung cancer who had stable disease on radiotherapy plus ipilimumab.

At least ten counts were recorded for this clone. The chain has TRBV7-8 and TRBJ1-5; TRBD1 is a possible D gene (5 bases). The V gene's germline CDR1 is SGHVS and CDR2 FQNEAQ. Trimming removed 3 bases at V and 5 bases at J, with 17 bases between. This CDR3 is built from 16 residues. For the CDR3, the DNA is TGTGCCAGCAGCTTCGGCTCGGGGCTCGGGGATCAGCCCCAGCATTTT. It encodes CASSFGSGLGDQPQHF.

The chain has TRBV2 and TRBJ2-1; 9 nucleotides match TRBD2. The CDR3 sequence is 14 residues long. The ends lost 4 bases at V and 3 bases at J; junction bases unmatched: 1. The germline gives CDR1 SNHLY, CDR2 FYNNEI. The CDR3 is CASSGLADYNEQFF. Here the CDR3 DNA reads TGTGCCAGCAGTGGACTAGCGGACTACAATGAGCAGTTCTTC.

The rearrangement links TRBV2 to TRBJ1-4; no clear D. Per germline, CDR1 SNHLY and CDR2 FYNNEI. CDR3 size: 15 residues. The V and J ends lost 3 bases and 0 bases respectively, with 8 bases between them. The CDR3 sequence is CASSELAATNEKLFF. In nucleotides, the CDR3 is TGTGCCAGCAGTGAGTTGGCTGCAACTAATGAAAAACTGTTTTTT. Supplemented by reference TRBV2 and TRBJ1-4, the full variable domain reads EPEVTQTPSHQVTQMGQEVILRCVPISNHLYFYWYRQILGQKVEFLVSFYNNEISEKSEIFDDQFSVERPDGSNFTLKIRSTKLEDSAMYFCASSELAATNEKLFFGSGTQLSVL.

The V and J genes are TRBV7-2 and TRBJ1-5, with D possibly matching TRBD1 (5 bases). This CDR3 contains 17 residues. Germline CDR1 and CDR2: SGHTA and FQGNSA. V was cut by 5 bases and J by 7 bases, with 24 bases left in between. The CDR3 protein is CASSARGAGQGPQPQHF. Here the CDR3 DNA reads TGTGCCAGCAGCGCGAGAGGGGCGGGCCAGGGTCCCCAGCCCCAGCATTTT.

The genes are TRBV6-1 and TRBJ1-2; D might be TRBD1 (6 bases). Trimming took 6 bases from V and 8 from J, leaving 16 bases between them. The CDR3 has 13 amino acids. Germline CDR1 and CDR2: MNHNS and SASEGT. CDR3 bases: TGTGCCAGCAGACCGGACAGTCTGCGGGGCTACACCTTC. Translation gives CASRPDSLRGYTF.

CDR3 loop: CSVVGEQGYGSYGYTF. The CDR3 DNA is TGCAGCGTTGTCGGAGAACAGGGGTATGGGTCTTATGGCTACACCTTC. The V gene is TRBV29-1, the J gene TRBJ1-2, with TRBD1 matching over 7 bases. J was trimmed by 5 bases and V by 4 bases; bases with no gene match: 16. The CDR3 runs 16 residues. The germline V gene has CDR1 SQVTM and CDR2 ANQGSEA.

This chain connects TRBV18 to TRBJ1-5, with D uncertain. CDR1 is KGHSH, CDR2 LQKENI, per germline. This CDR3 is built from 17 residues. V was shortened by 2 bases and J by 0 bases, with 14 bases between the two germline ends. The CDR3 DNA reads as TGTGCCAGCTCACCAAGCCGGACGGATTATAGCAATCAGCCCCAGCATTTT. Amino acids: CASSPSRTDYSNQPQHF.

V is TRBV28 and J is TRBJ2-2; no reliable D call. V was trimmed by 6 bases and J by 1 base, leaving 15 bases between them. Germline CDR1 MDHEN, CDR2 SYDVKM. CDR3 length: 16 amino acids. The CDR3 bases are TGTGCCAGCAGCTCCCCGTGGGGAAAGAACACCGGGGAGCTGTTTTTT. It is translated as CASSSPWGKNTGELFF.

V gene TRBV11-1 combines with J gene TRBJ2-7; D unclear. The germline V gene has CDR1 SGHAT and CDR2 FQDESV (reference sequence). The CDR3 sequence is 13 residues long. Trimming stripped 1 base from V and 6 bases from J, with 10 bases between. The CDR3 coding sequence is TGTGCCAGCAGCTTAGATCTCAGGAGCGAGCAGTACGTC. This codes for CASSLDLRSEQYV.

This clone was picked up one time. V usage is TRBV10-3 and J usage is TRBJ1-6; unclear D gene. Germline values: CDR1 ENHRY, CDR2 SYGVKD. V shed 0 bases and J shed 5 bases, with 8 bases lying between them. This CDR3 has 15 residues. CDR3 in amino acids: CAISESSYNNSPLHF. For the CDR3, the DNA is TGTGCCATCAGTGAGTCGAGCTATAATAATTCACCCCTCCACTTT.

This chain connects TRBV5-6 to TRBJ1-4; 7 nucleotides align to TRBD1. Germline trimming cut 4 bases from V and 0 bases from J; bases unmatched to any gene: 9. Germline CDR1 reads SGHDT; CDR2 reads YYEEEE. The CDR3 loop spans 17 amino acids. The CDR3 bases are TGTGCCAGCAGCATGGTAGGGACAGCCACAACTAATGAAAAACTGTTTTTT. Translated, it gives CASSMVGTATTNEKLFF.

This clone was observed a few times. The chain combines TRBV28 with TRBJ1-2, with D hard to call. Germline CDR1 reads MDHEN; CDR2 reads SYDVKM. V was cut by 3 bases and J by 6 bases, with 11 bases left in between. The CDR3 spans 13 residues. The CDR3 nucleotides are TGTGCCAGCAGTTTTCGGACGGGAAATGGCTACACCTTC. It translates to CASSFRTGNGYTF.

The rearrangement uses TRBV6-5 and TRBJ1-6; D possibly corresponds to TRBD1 (6 bases). There are 14 residues in the CDR3. V was clipped by 6 bases and J by 9 bases, with 15 bases between them. Germline CDR1 is MNHEY and CDR2 is SVGAGI. CDR3 sequence: CASSLDRLRSPLHF. The CDR3 DNA follows: TGTGCCAGCAGCCTCGACAGGCTACGTTCACCCCTCCACTTT.

The chain employs TRBV19 and TRBJ1-1, with D hard to call. The germline CDR1 and CDR2 sequences are LNHDA and SQIVND (reference sequence). The CDR3 loop spans 14 amino acids. With 3 bases removed from V and 4 bases from J, the gap between germline ends came to 12 bases. The CDR3 sequence: CASSIGPVTTEAFF. DNA of the CDR3: TGTGCCAGTAGTATCGGACCGGTCACCACTGAAGCTTTCTTT.

The chain joins TRBV13 to TRBJ2-6, with no clear D. V was trimmed by 0 bases and J by 2 bases, leaving 5 bases between them. The CDR3 is 15 amino acids. CDR1 is PRHDT and CDR2 is FYEKMQ in the germline V gene (reference sequence). The CDR3 DNA is TGTGCCAGCAGCTTAGGGGAGACTGGGGCCAACGTCCTGACTTTC. It is translated as CASSLGETGANVLTF.

The chain recombines TRBV28 with TRBJ1-5; D perhaps matches TRBD1 (5 bases). CDR1 and CDR2 from the germline V gene are MDHEN and SYDVKM. Trimming took off 1 base at V and 7 bases at J, with 14 bases between the two ends. The CDR3 covers 15 residues. The CDR3: CASSLSLGGNQPQHF. The CDR3 DNA is TGTGCCAGCAGTTTATCCCTGGGGGGGAACCAGCCCCAGCATTTT.

J is TRBJ1-5 and V is TRBV10-1, with a possible D match to TRBD1 (5 bases). The CDR3 spans 13 residues. Germline V gives CDR1 WNHNN, CDR2 SYGVQD (reference sequence). V lost 4 bases to trimming and J lost 4 bases, with 8 bases between them. The CDR3 loop reads CASSVGGNQPQHF. CDR3 bases: TGCGCCAGCAGTGTGGGGGGGAATCAGCCCCAGCATTTT.

The chain couples TRBV6-1 to TRBJ1-4; D possibly corresponds to TRBD1 (6 bases). The CDR3 length is 14 residues. In germline, CDR1 is MNHNS, CDR2 SASEGT. The V end lost 2 bases, the J end lost 7 bases, and 11 bases lay between the germline ends. DNA of the CDR3: TGTGCCAGCAGTGAAAACAGGGCGACTGAAAAACTGTTTTTT. Its translation is CASSENRATEKLFF.

CDR3 DNA: TGTGCCAGCAGCCAAGCGACACTTCTAAACACCGGGGAGCTGTTTTTT. This codes for CASSQATLLNTGELFF. The rearrangement joins TRBV14 to TRBJ2-2; no clear D gene. V was clipped by 1 base and J by 2 bases, with 11 bases between them. Germline CDR1 SGHDN, CDR2 FVKESK. This CDR3 region has 16 residues. The full variable domain, completed using reference TRBV14 and TRBJ2-2, is EAGVTQFPSHSVIEKGQTVTLRCDPISGHDNLYWYRRVMGKEIKFLLHFVKESKQDESGMPNNRFLAERTGGTYSTLKVQPAELEDSGVYFCASSQATLLNTGELFFGEGSRLTVL.

This rearrangement joins TRBV28 to TRBJ1-4; D might be TRBD1 (6 bases). The germline V gene has CDR1 MDHEN and CDR2 SYDVKM. This CDR3 is built from 14 residues. The V end lost 5 bases, the J end lost 6 bases, and 13 bases lay between the germline ends. The CDR3 nucleotides are TGTGCCAGCAGTCTTGGGGGCGAGGATGAAAAACTGTTTTTT. Translation gives CASSLGGEDEKLFF.

V gene TRBV4-1 combines with J gene TRBJ1-5; TRBD1 is a possible D gene (6 bases). The CDR3 runs 15 residues. Germline loops: CDR1 MGHRA, CDR2 YSYEKL. Trimming cost V 3 bases and J 5 bases, with 14 bases left between them. The CDR3 reads CASSHLLGAHQPQHF. CDR3 sequence (DNA): TGCGCCAGCAGCCATCTTCTGGGGGCACATCAGCCCCAGCATTTT.

In this sample, this clone turned up a few times. The V call is TRBV27, the J call TRBJ1-1, with a possible D match to TRBD1 (6 bases). CDR3 length equals 13 residues. Germline-derived CDR1 and CDR2 are MNHEY and SMNVEV (reference sequence). The V gene lost 6 bases and the J gene lost 1 base, with 9 bases spanning the gap. The CDR3 region has the DNA TGTGCCAGCAGACTACAGGGGAACACTGAAGCTTTCTTT. This translates into CASRLQGNTEAFF.

This clone came up once. The chain is built from TRBV7-8 and TRBJ2-3; possible D gene TRBD2, 5 bases. The CDR3 runs 15 residues. V lost 10 bases and J lost 1, with 18 bases in between. Germline CDR1 is SGHVS and CDR2 is FQNEAQ. CDR3 nucleotide sequence: TGTGCCACCTTCGCCCGGGGAGAAGGCACAGATACGCAGTATTTT. Translating gives CATFARGEGTDTQYF. Full variable domain (outside the CDR3, taken from reference TRBV7-8 and TRBJ2-3): GAGVSQSPRYKVAKRGQDVALRCDPISGHVSLFWYQQALGQGPEFLTYFQNEAQLDKSGLPSDRFFAERPEGSVSTLKIQRTQQEDSAVYLCATFARGEGTDTQYFGPGTRLTVL.

V is TRBV10-1 and J is TRBJ1-2; D is unclear. The CDR3 is made up of 14 amino acids. V dropped 2 bases and J dropped 6 bases, with 13 bases sitting between them. Looked up from germline, CDR1 is WNHNN and CDR2 is SYGVQD (reference sequence). DNA of the CDR3: TGCGCCAGCAGTGAGCACGTCGACGGAGATGGCTACACCTTC. This sequence encodes CASSEHVDGDGYTF.

The chain is built from TRBV27 and TRBJ1-1, with 7 bases that match TRBD1. This CDR3 is built from 14 residues. J gave up 11 bases and V 5 bases, and 14 bases lay outside the gene matches. Germline-derived CDR1 and CDR2 are MNHEY and SMNVEV (reference sequence). For the CDR3, the DNA is TGTGCCAGCAGTATAAACCGGGACAGTCTACAGGCTTTCTTT. It codes for CASSINRDSLQAFF.

Only a few counts were recorded for this clone. V and J are TRBV9 and TRBJ2-3, with 8 bases aligning to TRBD2. V lost 7 bases to trimming and J lost 0 bases; unmatched junction nucleotides: 4. CDR1 and CDR2 (germline): SGDLS, YYNGEE. The CDR3 is made up of 14 amino acids. Here the CDR3 reads CASDGGASTDTQYF. CDR3 DNA sequence: TGTGCCAGCGACGGGGGGGCTAGCACAGATACGCAGTATTTT.

This chain links TRBV11-2 with TRBJ2-2; D is uncertain. In germline, CDR1 is SGHAT, CDR2 FQNNGV. Trimming pared 2 bases from V and 4 bases from J, leaving 14 bases between. The CDR3 runs 16 residues. CDR3: CASSLNSGQVTGELFF. CDR3 bases: TGTGCCAGCAGCTTAAACTCCGGTCAGGTCACCGGGGAGCTGTTTTTT.

The chain recombines TRBV7-9 with TRBJ2-3; TRBD2 matches 7 bases. Germline V gives CDR1 SEHNR, CDR2 FQNEAQ (reference sequence). V lost 6 bases, J lost 3 bases, and 9 bases stayed unmatched. This CDR3 spans 15 amino acids. The CDR3 coding sequence is TGTGCCAGCAGTCCGGGGGGAGGTTGGACAGATACGCAGTATTTT. This codes for CASSPGGGWTDTQYF.